Listed below are T cell receptor beta chains from one sample, sequenced in a study of blood T cells in healthy people across ages. MiXCR was run by TCRdb on the 5' RACE reads, yielding one entry per CDR3 protein. Here the sample spans about 970,000 distinct CDR3 sequences, just over 50% being singletons. Sequencing input: blood. These receptors all come from a woman aged 60-75 years in good health. The CDR3 runs from the conserved cysteine through the conserved F or W. D genes are given only for firm matches. Size is stated for part of the rows, as once, few or many counts, or as a class when the clone is expanded.

size	J	D	V	CDR3	DNA
-	TRBJ2-5	-	TRBV12-3/TRBV12-4	CASSLRQDQETQYF	TGTGCCAGCAGTCTCAGACAGGATCAAGAGACCCAGTACTTC
-	TRBJ1-4	-	TRBV5-8	CASSRTDPNEKLFF	TGTGCCAGCAGCCGGACAGACCCTAATGAAAAACTGTTTTTT
once	TRBJ2-3	-	TRBV7-6	CASSLAGQKDTQYF	TGTGCCAGCAGCTTAGCAGGGCAGAAGGATACGCAGTATTTT
few	TRBJ2-5	TRBD1	TRBV6-5	CASRTDRGVGETQYF	TGTGCCAGCAGAACTGACAGGGGAGTCGGGGAGACCCAGTACTTC
-	TRBJ2-1	-	TRBV28	CASSGGGRDSYNEQFF	TGTGCCAGCAGTGGGGGTGGGCGGGACTCCTACAATGAGCAGTTCTTC
few	TRBJ2-7	-	TRBV20-1	CSASEVYEQYF	TGCAGTGCTAGTGAGGTCTACGAGCAGTACTTC
-	TRBJ1-2	-	TRBV29-1	CSVEVAYYGYTF	TGCAGCGTTGAGGTGGCGTACTATGGCTACACCTTC
-	TRBJ2-2	-	TRBV12-3/TRBV12-4	CASGFSGELFF	TGTGCCAGCGGCTTTAGCGGGGAGCTGTTTTTT
-	TRBJ2-3	-	TRBV20-1	CSVRGGTNTDTQYF	TGCAGTGTTAGAGGGGGGACCAACACAGATACGCAGTATTTT
few	TRBJ2-7	-	TRBV25-1	CASSDPRTTDEQYF	TGTGCCAGCAGTGACCCCAGGACTACGGACGAGCAGTACTTC
-	TRBJ2-7	-	TRBV6-1	CASRSGGGQSSHEQYF	TGTGCCAGCAGATCGGGGGGCGGGCAGAGCTCCCACGAGCAGTACTTC
-	TRBJ1-1	-	TRBV29-1	CSALVTEAFF	TGCAGCGCTTTGGTCACTGAAGCTTTCTTT
-	TRBJ2-7	-	TRBV20-1	CSAHGGYEQYF	TGCAGTGCTCATGGGGGCTACGAGCAGTACTTC
-	TRBJ2-7	-	TRBV7-2	CAGSLDLNEQYF	TGTGCCGGCAGCTTAGACCTGAACGAGCAGTACTTC
-	TRBJ2-5	-	TRBV12-3/TRBV12-4	CASSPSQRAIQETQYF	TGTGCCAGCAGCCCATCGCAGCGGGCGATCCAAGAGACCCAGTACTTC
-	TRBJ2-3	-	TRBV5-1	CASSLAGTATDTRYF	TGCGCCAGCAGCTTGGCCGGGACTGCCACAGATACGCGGTATTTT
few	TRBJ2-3	TRBD2	TRBV5-1	CASSLGVAGLTDTQYF	TGCGCCAGCAGCTTGGGAGTAGCGGGACTCACAGATACGCAGTATTTT
-	TRBJ1-1	-	TRBV6-2/TRBV6-3	CASTHATEAFF	TGTGCCAGCACCCATGCAACTGAAGCTTTCTTT
-	TRBJ2-5	-	TRBV7-9	CASSLHSNQETQYF	TGTGCCAGCAGCTTACACAGCAACCAAGAGACCCAGTACTTC
few	TRBJ2-5	-	TRBV6-6	CASRTGLSETQYF	TGTGCCAGCAGGACGGGACTCTCAGAGACCCAGTACTTC
-	TRBJ2-7	-	TRBV28	CASSPQGGKQYF	TGTGCCAGCAGTCCTCAGGGGGGTAAGCAGTACTTC
-	TRBJ1-5	-	TRBV27	CASSPGHPSPPQHF	TGTGCCAGCAGTCCCGGACACCCCTCACCGCCCCAGCATTTT
few	TRBJ2-3	TRBD2	TRBV2	CASKLAGADTQYF	TGTGCCAGCAAACTAGCGGGAGCAGATACGCAGTATTTT
-	TRBJ2-7	TRBD1	TRBV6-2/TRBV6-3	CASSYSTQGARVEQYF	TGTGCCAGCAGTTACTCAACCCAGGGGGCGCGGGTCGAGCAGTACTTC
-	TRBJ1-6	TRBD1	TRBV6-6	CASTLRGRDNSPLHF	TGTGCCAGCACTCTCAGGGGGCGAGATAATTCACCCCTCCACTTT